This TCR beta chain was identified in a study of T cell responses to AZD1222 COVID-19 vaccine (dated by TCRdb to the early 2020s). Notes on the research overall: AZD1222 recipients given second doses at about 4 weeks or at about 12 weeks were pooled, since spike-specific TCR depth and breadth were not found to differ between the two schedules. A total of 233 trial participants underwent TCR sequencing, of whom 200 to 220 had received two doses of AZD1222 and around 25 had received two doses of the MenACWY control vaccine. Trial participants were enrolled into age subgroups of 18-55, 56-69 and 70-plus years, which contained approximately 150, 28 and 58 TCR-sequenced participants, respectively. Overall study outcomes, separate from this receptor: Because no day 14 peak-response samples were available, the repertoires could be characterized only after the peak T cell response. Spike-specific TCR breadth and depth rose significantly after two AZD1222 doses compared with day 0 and with MenACWY recipients. Epitopes outside the regions mutated in the B.1.351 and B.1.1.7 variants were reportedly recognized by nearly half of the unique spike-specific TCRs. The 56-69-year group was small, and its depth increase did not reach significance, likely because of low power. Participants were mostly white British, with more females than males. The authors suggested clonal diversity may have been underestimated. Conclusions about previously exposed vaccinees were limited because only a handful of AZD1222 recipients were SARS-CoV-2 seropositive at baseline. The vaccine-associated CD4 TCRs covered the entire spike protein, and the dominant responses fell in regions 160-218 and 743-854.

The sample's time point, from its label and the paper: baseline before first vaccination. Vaccinee samples came from UK trials COV001 and COV002, including a single-blind randomized controlled phase 2/3 trial of AZD1222 (ChAdOx1 nCoV-19) in healthy adults. For TCRbeta chain sequencing, PBMC samples were collected from trial participants at day 0 and at day 28 after the second dose. For this clone: No antigen is known for it. The record has no base qualities; no much larger clone is one base away.

Trimming removed 3 bases from V and 6 bases from J, leaving 12 bases between the germline ends. From the cysteine up to the phenylalanine, the CDR3 has a length of 13 residues. Of the read, only the CDR3 DNA is kept; its 39 bases are in frame from base 1. The CDR3 regions of human TCRbeta chains were analyzed by immunosequencing. The authors' analysis ran thus. Repertoire TCRs were checked for matches against a reference library of SARS-CoV-2-specific TCRs that had been generated using the MIRA antigen-specificity platform. Breadth meant the fraction of unique TCRs that were SARS-CoV-2-associated, whereas depth meant the fraction of total T cells that were SARS-CoV-2-associated. Using the MIRA data, each spike-specific TCR was assigned both to the spike region to which the TCR was reactive and to a CD4 or CD8 class. Log10-transformed breadth and depth values were compared by one-way ANOVA with Sidak's multiple comparisons tests. The table comes from immuneACCESS by way of TCRdb, which keeps in-frame sequences with V and J called. Part of the clones is missing from these tables; in studies checked, under half for an unresolved V gene and the rest for unknown reasons. That table is the source of V, J and clone size, and D and trimming were worked out from the DNA. The sample table contains approximately 150,000 clones; only one count was recorded for around 92% of them. 0.7% to 0.9% of the sample lies in the top ten.

The V and J segments used are TRBV12-3 or TRBV12-4 and TRBJ2-7; there is no confident call for the D gene. The receptor was derived from an adult in good health. The sample here was peripheral blood, taken on day 0 of AZD1222 vaccination. For the CDR3, the sequence is CASSLPGAIEQYF. The nucleotides read TGTGCCAGCAGTTTGCCAGGCGCGATCGAGCAGTACTTC.